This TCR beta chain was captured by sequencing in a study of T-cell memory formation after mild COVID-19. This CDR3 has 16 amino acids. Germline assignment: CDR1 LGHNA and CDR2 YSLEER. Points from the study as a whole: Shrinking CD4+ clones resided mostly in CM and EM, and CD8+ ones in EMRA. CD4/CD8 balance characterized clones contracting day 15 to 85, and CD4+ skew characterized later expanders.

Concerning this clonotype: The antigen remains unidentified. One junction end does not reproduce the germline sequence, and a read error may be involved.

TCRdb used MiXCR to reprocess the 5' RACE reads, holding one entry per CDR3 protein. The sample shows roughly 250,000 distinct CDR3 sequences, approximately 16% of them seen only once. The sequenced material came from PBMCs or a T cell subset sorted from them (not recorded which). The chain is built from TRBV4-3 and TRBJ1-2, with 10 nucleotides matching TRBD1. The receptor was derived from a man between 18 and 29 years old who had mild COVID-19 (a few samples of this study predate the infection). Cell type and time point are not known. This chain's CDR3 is CASSQMESRDRGHEAF. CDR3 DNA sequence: TGCGCCAGCAGCCAGATGGAGTCTAGGGACAGGGGCCATGAGGCCTTC.